One sample yielded the 6 T cell receptor beta chains listed below, sequenced in a study of blood T cells in healthy people across ages. It was with a sample-barcoded 5' primer and a J-beta primer mix that a second PCR of roughly 7 to 12 cycles was run. TCRdb reprocessed the 5' RACE reads with MiXCR, giving one entry per CDR3 protein. In the table there are about 930,000 distinct CDR3 sequences, just under 30% of which are singletons. The data also belong to a second study, concerning T cells of mothers and their children.

Sequencing was done on a sample of blood. The origin of the receptors is a woman in her thirties or forties in good health.

CDR3 residues: CASKVDHSGANVLTF. The CDR3 DNA is TGTGCCAGCAAAGTAGACCACTCTGGGGCCAACGTCCTGACTTTC. V usage is TRBV6-2 or TRBV6-3 and J usage is TRBJ2-6, with D uncertain. Germline assignment: CDR1 MNHEY and CDR2 SVGEGT. V was trimmed by 7 bases and J by 0 bases, leaving 10 bases between them. The CDR3 loop spans 15 amino acids.

The chain couples TRBV20-1 to TRBJ1-1; TRBD1 matches at 8 bases. Germline loops: CDR1 DFQATT, CDR2 SNEGSKA (reference sequence). V lost 6 bases and J lost 5; bases outside the gene matches: 11. CDR3 length equals 14 residues. The CDR3 spells CSALTGTGMTEAFF. CDR3 nucleotides: TGCAGTGCGTTAACCGGGACAGGTATGACTGAAGCTTTCTTT.

This chain links TRBV19 with TRBJ2-1; D is possibly TRBD1 (7 bases). Per the germline V gene, CDR1 is LNHDA and CDR2 is SQIVND (reference sequence). This CDR3 has 16 amino acids. V lost 2 bases to trimming and J lost 0 bases, with 11 bases between them. The CDR3: CASSIRGDSSYNEQFF. CDR3 DNA: TGTGCCAGTAGTATAAGGGGGGACAGCTCCTACAATGAGCAGTTCTTC.

Details on this clonotype: This may be a read error: a much more frequent sequence differs by one nucleotide. This sequence joins TRBV29-1 and TRBJ2-3; D might be TRBD2 (5 bases). CDR3 size: 15 residues. CDR1 and CDR2 from the germline V gene are SQVTM and ANQGSEA. The V and J ends lost 7 bases and 5 bases respectively, with 22 bases between them. CDR3 sequence reads: CSARALLAGKDTQYF. The CDR3 bases are TGCAGCGCGCGGGCCCTGCTAGCAGGCAAAGATACGCAGTATTTT.

The genes are TRBV3-1 and TRBJ2-7; TRBD1 is a possible D gene (5 bases). Germline loops: CDR1 LGHDT, CDR2 YNNKEL (reference sequence). The CDR3 consists of 13 residues. Trimming shortened V by 4 bases and J by 3 bases, and 10 bases separated the two germline ends. The CDR3 loop reads CASSRRQNYEQYF. Written as DNA, the CDR3 is TGTGCCAGCAGCCGGAGACAGAACTACGAGCAGTACTTC.

This clonotype was seen a few times. The gene calls are TRBV2 and TRBJ2-7; the D gene is possibly TRBD1 (5 bases). Germline V gene sequence: CDR1 SNHLY, CDR2 FYNNEI. Trimming pared 1 base from V and 3 bases from J, leaving 13 bases between. The CDR3 loop spans 15 amino acids. This CDR3 reads CASSEDKGPYYEQYF. The CDR3 DNA reads TGTGCCAGCAGTGAAGATAAGGGGCCCTACTACGAGCAGTACTTC.